This TCR beta chain was recovered during a study of shared T cell receptors in the human thymus. Germline CDR1 reads LGHNA; CDR2 reads YSLEER. CDR3 size: 15 residues. V lost 1 base and J lost 6, with 16 bases in between. Assay: immunoSEQ multiplex PCR; the TCRdb copy retains only in-frame clones and omits some. Of about 400,000 clones in the sample, more than 85% were seen once. V gene TRBV4-3 combines with J gene TRBJ2-7; D gene ambiguous. Material for sequencing was thymocytes. The sequence was obtained from a human donor. The CDR3 sequence is CASSQVPGLPLEQYF. As DNA, the CDR3 is TGCGCCAGCAGCCAAGTACCTGGGCTCCCTCTCGAGCAGTACTTC.